Listed below are T cell receptor beta chains from one sample, sequenced in a study of Ad26.COV2.S vaccination and SARS-CoV-2 variants. Generated by immunoSEQ multiplex PCR, the TCRdb table keeps only in-frame clones and is missing some. The profile shows 400,000 to 450,000 clones, around nine tenths of them singletons. This material consisted of peripheral blood, taken in a trial of Ad26.COV2.S vaccine versus placebo. The receptors stem from a person aged 18-60 years who received the Ad26.COV2.S COVID-19 vaccine or a placebo. The CDR3 runs from the conserved cysteine through the conserved F or W. D genes are given only for firm matches. Size values are once, few and many counts, or a class for expanded clones, and some rows have none.

>NA|TRBV5-1|NA|TRBJ2-3
TGCGCCAGCAGCTGGACAGTCGACACAGATACGCAGTATTTT
CASSWTVDTDTQYF
>few|TRBV6-4|NA|TRBJ2-1
TGTGCCAGCAGTGACGGGACTGAGGGGGATGAGCAGTTCTTC
CASSDGTEGDEQFF
>NA|TRBV10-2|NA|TRBJ1-1
TGCGCCAGCAGTCCGGTTGCAATGAACACTGAAGCTTTCTTT
CASSPVAMNTEAFF
>few|TRBV5-4|TRBD2|TRBJ2-7
TGTGCCAGCAGCTTTGCGGGGGGCTCCGAGCAGTACTTC
CASSFAGGSEQYF
>NA|TRBV12-3/TRBV12-4|TRBD2|TRBJ2-1
TGTGCCAGCAGTCCACTAGCGGGCCATGAGCAGTTCTTC
CASSPLAGHEQFF
>NA|TRBV6-2/TRBV6-3|NA|TRBJ2-3
TGTGCCAGCACCCCTCGGGAGTCGAGCACAGATACGCAGTATTTT
CASTPRESSTDTQYF
>NA|TRBV5-4|TRBD2|TRBJ2-5
TGTGCCAGCAGCCCGGGACTAGCGGGAGAGACCCAGTACTTC
CASSPGLAGETQYF
>NA|TRBV5-1|NA|TRBJ1-2
TGCGCCAGCAGCTTGTTGTCGGGGGATGGCTACACCTTC
CASSLLSGDGYTF
>NA|TRBV2|NA|TRBJ2-5
TGTGCCAGCAATTCGGTCGAGATTGACTTCCAAGAGACCCAGTACTTC
CASNSVEIDFQETQYF
>NA|TRBV9|TRBD1|TRBJ1-3
TGTGCCAGCAGCGGCCTGGGACAGTACTCTGGAAACACCATATATTTT
CASSGLGQYSGNTIYF
>NA|TRBV5-5|TRBD2|TRBJ2-3
TGTGCCAGCAGCGGTGGGACTAGCGGAACCCAGCGGGATACGCAGTATTTT
CASSGGTSGTQRDTQYF
>NA|TRBV19|NA|TRBJ1-5
TGTGCCAGTAGTACCGAAACGGAGACAGGACGTCAGCCCCAGCATTTT
CASSTETETGRQPQHF
>NA|TRBV15|TRBD1|TRBJ2-5
TGTGCCACCAGCAGAGTTGGCAGGGGGCTGGAAGAGACCCAGTACTTC
CATSRVGRGLEETQYF
>NA|TRBV20-1|TRBD2|TRBJ2-1
TGCAGTGCTAGTATTTTAGCGGGTTTCAATGAGCAGTTCTTC
CSASILAGFNEQFF
>NA|TRBV5-1|NA|TRBJ2-1
TGCGCCAGCAGAGGGGGTAGCGTTGCTGAGCAGTTCTTC
CASRGGSVAEQFF
>NA|TRBV19|NA|TRBJ1-1
TGTGCCAGTAGTTCACAACAGGGTCTGAACACTGAAGCTTTCTTT
CASSSQQGLNTEAFF
>NA|TRBV9|TRBD2|TRBJ2-5
TGTGCCAGCAGCGTAGGGACTAGCGGGAGGGCCGGTGAGACCCAGTACTTC
CASSVGTSGRAGETQYF
>NA|TRBV3-1/TRBV3-2|NA|TRBJ1-1
TGTGCCAGCAGCCAAGGACTACAAGGGCGAAACACTGAAGCTTTCTTT
CASSQGLQGRNTEAFF
>NA|TRBV6-5|NA|TRBJ2-5
TGTGCCAGCAGCCGGGACTCAGAGACCCAGTACTTC
CASSRDSETQYF
>NA|TRBV29-1|TRBD2|TRBJ2-2
TGCAGCGTAGGACTAGCGGGAAACACCGGGGAGCTGTTTTTT
CSVGLAGNTGELFF
>NA|TRBV27|NA|TRBJ2-5
TGTGCCAGCAGTTTATGGGGGGAAGAGACCCAGTACTTC
CASSLWGEETQYF
>NA|TRBV27|NA|TRBJ2-2
TGTGCCAGCAATGCGGAGGGGAACACCGGGGAGCTGTTTTTT
CASNAEGNTGELFF
>NA|TRBV5-6|NA|TRBJ2-7
TGTGCCAGCAGCTTGGCAGGTTCTTACGAGCAGTACTTC
CASSLAGSYEQYF
>NA|TRBV15|NA|TRBJ2-6
TGTGCCACCAGCCTGAACTCTGGGGCCAACGTCCTGACTTTC
CATSLNSGANVLTF
>NA|TRBV6-2/TRBV6-3|NA|TRBJ2-7
TGTGCCAGCAGTTCCGGAGAATTTATCTCCTACGAGCAGTACTTC
CASSSGEFISYEQYF
>NA|TRBV7-6|NA|TRBJ2-7
TGTGCCAGCAGCTTAGGAGCGGTGGAGTTAGGCCTCGAGCAGTACTTC
CASSLGAVELGLEQYF
>NA|TRBV7-2|NA|TRBJ2-3
TGTGCCAGCAGCTTCTCCTTCTCAGATACGCAGTATTTT
CASSFSFSDTQYF
>few|TRBV12-3/TRBV12-4|NA|TRBJ2-2
TGTGCCAGCAGTTTATACACCGGGGAGCTGTTTTTT
CASSLYTGELFF
>NA|TRBV5-4|NA|TRBJ2-7
TGTGCCAGCAGCTTGGCTTCAGGCATTACCTACGAGCAGTACTTC
CASSLASGITYEQYF